This T cell receptor (beta chain) was profiled in a study of T-cell memory formation after mild COVID-19. CDR3 length: 15 residues. J lost 8 bases, V lost 5 bases, and 11 bases had no gene match. The V gene's germline CDR1 is SGHVS and CDR2 FQNEAQ. There are a few counts of this clonotype. TCRdb reprocessed the 5' RACE reads with MiXCR, giving one entry per CDR3 protein. The sample shows hundreds of thousands of distinct CDR3 sequences, roughly 20% of them seen only once. This sequence joins TRBV7-8 and TRBJ1-2, with TRBD1 matching over 10 bases. Material for sequencing was PBMCs or a T cell subset sorted from them (not recorded which). This sequence originates from an adult woman who had mild COVID-19 (a few samples of this study predate the infection). Cell type and time point are not known. CDR3 bases: TGTGCCAGCAGCCCCCGGGACAGGGGTTTAGTAGGCTACACCTTC. Protein: CASSPRDRGLVGYTF.